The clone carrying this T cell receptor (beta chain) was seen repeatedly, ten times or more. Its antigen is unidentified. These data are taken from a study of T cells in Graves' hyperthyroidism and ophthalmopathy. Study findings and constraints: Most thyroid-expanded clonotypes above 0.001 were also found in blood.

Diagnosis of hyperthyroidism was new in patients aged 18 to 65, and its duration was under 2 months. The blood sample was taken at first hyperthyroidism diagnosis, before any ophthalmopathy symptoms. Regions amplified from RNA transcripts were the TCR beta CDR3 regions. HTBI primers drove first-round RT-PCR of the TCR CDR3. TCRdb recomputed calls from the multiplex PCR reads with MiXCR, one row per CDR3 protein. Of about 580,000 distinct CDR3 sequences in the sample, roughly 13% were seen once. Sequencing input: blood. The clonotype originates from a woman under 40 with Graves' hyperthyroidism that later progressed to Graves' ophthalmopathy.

CDR3 in DNA: TGCAGCGTTGGGTCTCAGGAGGGCCCTGAAGCTTTCTTT. It is translated as CSVGSQEGPEAFF. V is TRBV29-1 and J is TRBJ1-1; D gene uncertain. CDR1 is SQVTM, CDR2 ANQGSEA, per germline. The CDR3 contains 13 residues. The V gene lost 4 bases and the J gene lost 6 bases, with 15 bases spanning the gap.